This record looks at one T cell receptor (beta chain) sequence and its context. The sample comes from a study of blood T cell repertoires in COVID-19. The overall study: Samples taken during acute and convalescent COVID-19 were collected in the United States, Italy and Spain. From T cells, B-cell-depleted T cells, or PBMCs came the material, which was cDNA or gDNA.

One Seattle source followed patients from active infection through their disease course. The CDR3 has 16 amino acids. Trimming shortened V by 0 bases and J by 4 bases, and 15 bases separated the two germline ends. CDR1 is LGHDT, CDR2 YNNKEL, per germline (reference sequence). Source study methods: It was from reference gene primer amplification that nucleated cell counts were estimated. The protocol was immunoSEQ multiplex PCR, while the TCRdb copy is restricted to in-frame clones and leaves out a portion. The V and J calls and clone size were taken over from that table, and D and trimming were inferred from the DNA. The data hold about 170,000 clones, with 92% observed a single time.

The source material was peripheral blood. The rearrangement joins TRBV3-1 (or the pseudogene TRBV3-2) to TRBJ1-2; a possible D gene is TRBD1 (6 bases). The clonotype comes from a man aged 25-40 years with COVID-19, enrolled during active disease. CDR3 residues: CASSQELGGPGYGYTF. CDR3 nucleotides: TGTGCCAGCAGCCAAGAATTAGGGGGTCCTGGCTATGGCTACACCTTC.